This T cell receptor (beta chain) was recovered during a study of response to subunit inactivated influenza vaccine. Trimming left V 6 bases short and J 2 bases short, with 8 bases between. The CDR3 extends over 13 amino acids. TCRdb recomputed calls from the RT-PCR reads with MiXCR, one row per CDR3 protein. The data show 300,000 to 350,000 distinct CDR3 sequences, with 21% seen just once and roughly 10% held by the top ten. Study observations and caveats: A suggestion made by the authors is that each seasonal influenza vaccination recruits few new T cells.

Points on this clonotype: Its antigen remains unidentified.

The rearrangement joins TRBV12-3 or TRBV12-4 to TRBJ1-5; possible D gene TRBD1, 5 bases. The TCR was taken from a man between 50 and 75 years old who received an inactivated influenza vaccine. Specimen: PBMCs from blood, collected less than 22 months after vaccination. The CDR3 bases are TGTGCCAGCAGAGGACATGGCAATCAGCCCCAGCATTTT. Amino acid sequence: CASRGHGNQPQHF.